These 17 T cell receptor beta chains originate from one sample sequenced in a study of blood T cell repertoires in COVID-19 (TCRdb year 2020). To prepare the library, the immunoSEQ multiplex PCR assay was applied. TCRdb carries this immuneACCESS record with in-frame sequences only. Its versions omit some clonotypes, under half of them owing to an unresolved V gene in the studies checked, with the rest unexplained. This sample comprises under 300,000 clones, around 83% of them detected only once. The ten largest clonotypes hold more than 6.5% of the sample. Sample: PBMCs or T cells enriched from blood (not recorded which). Source of these receptors: a woman between 50 and 59 years old who had been exposed to COVID-19.

This clone appeared once. This sequence joins TRBV2 and TRBJ2-2; TRBD2 agrees at 12 bases. CDR1 SNHLY and CDR2 FYNNEI come from the germline V gene. V lost 6 bases, J lost 7 bases, and 3 bases stayed unmatched. CDR3 length: 14 amino acids. CDR3: CASRTSGGVGELFF. The CDR3 DNA reads as TGTGCCAGCAGGACTAGCGGGGGAGTCGGGGAGCTGTTTTTT.

The chain employs TRBV7-9 and TRBJ2-7; a possible D gene is TRBD1 (6 bases). The V end was cut by 4 bases, the J end by 2 bases, with 12 bases between. The CDR3 runs to 14 residues. Germline V gene sequence: CDR1 SEHNR, CDR2 FQNEAQ (reference sequence). CDR3 protein: CASSSGQQPYEQYF. The CDR3, as DNA: TGTGCCAGCAGCTCCGGACAGCAGCCCTACGAGCAGTACTTC.

This chain joins TRBV9 and TRBJ1-2; D not resolved. V was shortened by 0 bases and J by 4 bases, with 10 bases between the two germline ends. Germline lookup yields CDR1 SGDLS and CDR2 YYNGEE. CDR3 length: 14 amino acids. The CDR3 here is CASSVESTAYGYTF. The CDR3 bases are TGTGCCAGCAGCGTAGAATCCACAGCCTATGGCTACACCTTC.

V usage is TRBV5-6 and J usage is TRBJ2-3; 10 bases line up with TRBD1. Germline CDR1 SGHDT, CDR2 YYEEEE. This CDR3 contains 17 residues. V shed 4 bases and J 5 bases; nucleotides not matched to a gene: 13. The CDR3 region is CASSGRTGGRLGDTQYF. In DNA form, the CDR3 reads TGTGCCAGCAGCGGAAGGACAGGGGGAAGGTTGGGAGATACGCAGTATTTT.

The V and J genes are TRBV29-1 and TRBJ2-7, with 7 bases that match TRBD2. CDR3 length equals 13 residues. CDR1 is SQVTM, CDR2 ANQGSEA, per germline. The ends lost 4 bases at V and 4 bases at J; junction bases unmatched: 7. DNA for the CDR3: TGCAGCGTTGTGGGGGGGAGCGGGTACGAGCAGTACTTC. Its translation is CSVVGGSGYEQYF.

The rearrangement joins TRBV7-2 to TRBJ1-2; 7 nucleotides align to TRBD1. The CDR3 runs to 15 residues. CDR1 and CDR2 (germline): SGHTA, FQGNSA. J was trimmed by 4 bases and V by 2 bases; bases with no gene match: 7. In DNA, the CDR3 is TGTGCCAGCAGCTTAAGGGACAGATTCGTCTATGGCTACACCTTC. This gives the protein CASSLRDRFVYGYTF.

The V gene is TRBV29-1, the J gene TRBJ1-1; D might be TRBD1 (6 bases). The CDR3 consists of 14 residues. Germline V gene lookup returns CDR1 SQVTM and CDR2 ANQGSEA. Trimming took off 5 bases at V and 3 bases at J, with 16 bases between the two ends. The CDR3 DNA follows: TGCAGCGTTAAACTGACAGGATCTCACACTGAAGCTTTCTTT. Amino acid sequence: CSVKLTGSHTEAFF.

The chain links TRBV7-2 to TRBJ2-5, with 12 bases fitting TRBD2. The J segment lost 4 bases and the V segment lost 1 base, leaving 7 bases of the junction unmatched. Germline V CDR1 and CDR2: SGHTA, FQGNSA. CDR3 length: 17 residues. In nucleotides, the CDR3 is TGTGCCAGCAGCTTAGATCCTAGCGGGGGGGGTATAGAGACCCAGTACTTC. Its protein is CASSLDPSGGGIETQYF. Supplemented by reference TRBV7-2 and TRBJ2-5, the full variable domain reads GAGVSQSPSNKVTEKGKDVELRCDPISGHTALYWYRQSLGQGLEFLIYFQGNSAPDKSGLPSDRFSAERTGGSVSTLTIQRTQQEDSAVYLCASSLDPSGGGIETQYFGPGTRLLVL.

The chain has TRBV6-5 and TRBJ1-2; 10 bases are shared with TRBD1. This CDR3 region has 14 residues. The V gene's germline CDR1 is MNHEY and CDR2 SVGAGI. The J segment lost 8 bases and the V segment lost 5 bases, leaving 8 bases of the junction unmatched. The CDR3 loop is CASSPGTGVRGYTF. The CDR3 DNA reads as TGTGCCAGCAGTCCCGGGACAGGGGTGCGGGGCTACACCTTC.

The chain joins TRBV12-3 or TRBV12-4 to TRBJ2-7, with a tentative D call TRBD2 (5 bases). The CDR3 is 12 amino acids. The V gene lost 0 bases and the J gene lost 5 bases, with 5 bases spanning the gap. CDR3 protein: CASSLARDEQYF. The CDR3 coding sequence is TGTGCCAGCAGTTTAGCGAGGGACGAGCAGTACTTC.

The gene calls are TRBV6-2 or TRBV6-3 and TRBJ1-5; possibly TRBD1 for D (5 bases). CDR1 is MNHEY, CDR2 SVGEGT, per germline. The CDR3 consists of 16 residues. Trimming left V 2 bases short and J 7 bases short, with 18 bases between. CDR3 DNA sequence: TGTGCCAGCAGTTACGGCAGGGATGACGCTATGCAGCCCCAGCATTTT. Protein product: CASSYGRDDAMQPQHF.

V gene TRBV16 combines with J gene TRBJ1-3; a possible D gene is TRBD1 (5 bases). V was trimmed by 4 bases and J by 5 bases, leaving 15 bases between them. The CDR3 runs 15 residues. In germline, CDR1 is KGHSY, CDR2 FQNENV. The CDR3 region is CASSPQGYARNTIYF. Written as DNA, the CDR3 is TGTGCCAGCAGCCCTCAGGGATATGCGAGAAACACCATATATTTT.

The V gene is TRBV19, the J gene TRBJ1-4, with D perhaps TRBD1 (5 bases). Germline-derived CDR1 and CDR2 are LNHDA and SQIVND (reference sequence). This CDR3 has 16 residues. V lost 6 bases to trimming and J lost 7 bases, with 21 bases between them. The CDR3 here is CASSGGLVKSGEKLFF. CDR3 bases: TGTGCCAGTAGCGGGGGTCTCGTAAAGTCCGGTGAAAAACTGTTTTTT.

This chain links TRBV5-1 with TRBJ2-3, with D perhaps matching TRBD1 (6 bases). The CDR3 runs to 15 residues. Trimming removed 4 bases at V and 1 base at J, with 13 bases between. CDR1 and CDR2 from the germline V gene are SGHRS and YFSETQ. The chain's CDR3 is CASSLDRIRTDTQYF. The CDR3 DNA reads TGCGCCAGCAGCCTAGACAGGATCCGCACAGATACGCAGTATTTT.

This clone was counted only a few times. The CDR3 bases are TGTGCCAGCAGCTTAGCTCTTAATCAGCCCCAGCATTTT. The encoded protein is CASSLALNQPQHF. V is TRBV7-2 and J is TRBJ1-5; unclear D gene. Germline assignment: CDR1 SGHTA and CDR2 FQGNSA. Between the trimmed V and J ends, which lost 0 bases and 4 bases, there was a span of 4 bases. CDR3 length: 13 amino acids.

The table lists this clone with a few counts. The chain employs TRBV7-9 and TRBJ2-4; TRBD2 agrees at 9 bases. The CDR3 is made up of 17 amino acids. Germline V gene data show CDR1 as SEHNR and CDR2 as FQNEAQ (reference sequence). V shed 3 bases and J 2 bases; nucleotides not matched to a gene: 8. This CDR3 reads CASSFLGGGASKNIQYF. The DNA for the CDR3 is TGTGCCAGCAGCTTTCTGGGCGGGGGGGCGTCCAAAAACATTCAGTACTTC.

This rearrangement joins TRBV5-1 to TRBJ2-2, with D uncertain. The germline V gene has CDR1 SGHRS and CDR2 YFSETQ. This CDR3 has 15 residues. The V end lost 2 bases, the J end lost 1 base, and 9 bases lay between the germline ends. CDR3: CASSLRGENTGELFF. The CDR3 DNA reads as TGCGCCAGCAGCTTACGAGGCGAGAACACCGGGGAGCTGTTTTTT. The entire variable domain, with the rest obtained from reference TRBV5-1 and TRBJ2-2, is as follows: KAGVTQTPRYLIKTRGQQVTLSCSPISGHRSVSWYQQTPGQGLQFLFEYFSETQRNKGNFPGRFSGRQFSNSRSEMNVSTLELGDSALYLCASSLRGENTGELFFGEGSRLTVL.